Below, 31 T cell receptor beta chains from the same sample are listed, as sequenced in a study of CD8 T cells in ankylosing spondylitis. Their antigen targets remain unknown. Regarding the study as a whole: A motif in TCR beta, a set of under ten highly homologous variants, appeared characteristic of ankylosing spondylitis blood.

MiXCR, applied by TCRdb to the 5' RACE reads, yields one record per CDR3 protein. Here the sample spans more than 400,000 distinct CDR3 sequences, about 5% being singletons. The material sequenced was blood, either unsorted or a sorted T cell fraction (not recorded which). The source of these receptors is a male donor with ankylosing spondylitis.

This clonotype was recorded many times. The chain combines TRBV3-1 with TRBJ2-3; 13 bases line up with TRBD2. This CDR3 comprises 16 residues. Trimming cost V 1 base and J 5 bases; bases outside gene matches: 3. Germline assignment: CDR1 LGHDT and CDR2 YNNKEL (reference sequence). CDR3 DNA: TGTGCCAGCAGCCAAGTAGGACTAGCGGGAGAAGATACGCAGTATTTT. Protein sequence: CASSQVGLAGEDTQYF.

This clonotype was seen ten or more times. J is TRBJ1-2 and V is TRBV4-2, with D unclear. This CDR3 contains 13 residues. The germline gives CDR1 LGHNA, CDR2 YNFKEQ. V lost 4 bases and J 5 bases, leaving 11 bases between the germline ends. CDR3 sequence (DNA): TGTGCCAGCAGCCCCTCTGGCAATTATGGCTACACCTTC. Translation: CASSPSGNYGYTF.

This clonotype was seen at least ten times. The chain links TRBV12-3 or TRBV12-4 to TRBJ2-3, with 10 bases that match TRBD2. V was clipped by 3 bases and J by 2 bases; unmatched bases: 8. CDR3 size: 17 residues. CDR3 DNA sequence: TGTGCCAGCAGTTTGGGGACTAGCGAGACCCTCACAGATACGCAGTATTTT. Translating it yields CASSLGTSETLTDTQYF.

Ten or more counts support this clonotype. Written as DNA, the CDR3 is TGCGCCAGCAGCTTGGTAGGGGCCCGCGGCTACACCTTC. The encoded protein is CASSLVGARGYTF. The V and J genes are TRBV5-1 and TRBJ1-2; D may be TRBD1 (5 bases). The CDR3 is 13 amino acids. Trimming removed 0 bases at V and 8 bases at J, with 11 bases between. Germline CDR1 and CDR2: SGHRS and YFSETQ.

This clonotype was seen at least ten times. The rearrangement uses TRBV7-2 and TRBJ1-6; TRBD1 is a possible D gene (5 bases). Between the trimmed V and J ends, which lost 5 bases and 8 bases, there was a span of 16 bases. CDR3 length: 15 residues. CDR1 is SGHTA and CDR2 is FQGNSA in the germline V gene. This CDR3 reads CASSPEGQEDSPLHF. CDR3 coding DNA: TGTGCCAGCAGCCCGGAGGGGCAGGAGGATTCACCCCTCCACTTT.

As concerns this clonotype: A much larger clone lies one base from this, so it may be a read error. The V call is TRBV4-3, the J call TRBJ2-3; D is undetermined. The CDR3 has 15 residues. From germline, CDR1 is LGHNA and CDR2 YSLEER. Deletions cut 1 base from V and 2 bases from J, with 10 bases between. CDR3 sequence reads: CASSQGLINTDTQYF. Written as DNA, the CDR3 is TGCGCCAGCAGCCAAGGCCTAATTAACACAGATACGCAGTATTTT.

This clonotype was observed many times. The chain employs TRBV9 and TRBJ2-3, with TRBD2 matching over 12 bases. Germline CDR1 reads SGDLS; CDR2 reads YYNGEE. V dropped 3 bases and J dropped 4; count of bases not matched to a gene: 9. The CDR3 spans 17 residues. In DNA form, the CDR3 reads TGTGCCAGCAGCGAGACTAGCGGGAGAGGCCGATCAGATACGCAGTATTTT. Its protein is CASSETSGRGRSDTQYF.

There are many counts of this clonotype. The CDR3 DNA is TGTGCCAGCCACCCTGGGGGAACTGGGGCCAACGTCCTGACTTTC. Its protein is CASHPGGTGANVLTF. The V and J genes are TRBV6-4 and TRBJ2-6; D tentatively fits TRBD1 or TRBD2 (5 bases each). The germline gives CDR1 MRHNA, CDR2 SNTAGT. The CDR3 sequence is 15 residues long. Trimming removed 8 bases at V and 2 bases at J, with 13 bases between.

This clonotype was counted ten times or more. The chain has TRBV5-1 and TRBJ1-1; perhaps TRBD1 as D (6 bases). Germline CDR1 is SGHRS and CDR2 is YFSETQ. Trimming stripped 5 bases from V and 0 bases from J, with 20 bases between. CDR3 length: 17 residues. CDR3 amino acids: CASRRRGIPGMNTEAFF. In DNA, the CDR3 is TGCGCCAGCAGGCGGAGGGGGATTCCGGGGATGAACACTGAAGCTTTCTTT.

Note on this clonotype: Possible read error: a much larger clone is one base away. This chain uses TRBV6-1 with TRBJ2-5; D call uncertain. Germline V gene data show CDR1 as MNHNS and CDR2 as SASEGT. The CDR3 spans 13 residues. V lost 6 bases and J lost 5, with 13 bases in between. The CDR3 DNA sequence: TGTGCCAGCAGGAGCGCACCGAGGGAGACCCAGTACTTC. Its protein product is CASRSAPRETQYF.

This clonotype was picked up many times. This chain connects TRBV5-1 to TRBJ1-1; D might be TRBD1 (5 bases). The germline V gene has CDR1 SGHRS and CDR2 YFSETQ. Trimming removed 4 bases at V and 8 bases at J, with 15 bases between. The CDR3 has 13 residues. CDR3 residues: CASSTGQMGEAFF. The CDR3 DNA sequence: TGCGCCAGCAGCACAGGACAAATGGGCGAAGCTTTCTTT.

This clonotype showed up many times. The V gene is TRBV29-1, the J gene TRBJ1-2; D may be TRBD1 (6 bases). Trimming removed 4 bases from V and 5 bases from J, with 20 bases in between. The CDR3 runs 15 residues. CDR1 and CDR2 from the germline V gene are SQVTM and ANQGSEA. CDR3 amino acids: CSVGSGARGIYGYTF. CDR3 nucleotides: TGCAGCGTTGGGTCTGGCGCGAGGGGGATTTATGGCTACACCTTC.

This clonotype has ten or more counts. This chain uses TRBV5-1 with TRBJ1-1; D is ambiguous. The V gene lost 3 bases and the J gene lost 2 bases, with 17 bases spanning the gap. The germline gives CDR1 SGHRS, CDR2 YFSETQ. The CDR3 consists of 16 residues. The DNA for the CDR3 is TGCGCCAGCAGCTCGGGCGCTTCGCGGCCCAACACTGAAGCTTTCTTT. Translation gives CASSSGASRPNTEAFF. Combining the CDR3 with reference TRBV5-1 and TRBJ1-1 gives the whole variable domain KAGVTQTPRYLIKTRGQQVTLSCSPISGHRSVSWYQQTPGQGLQFLFEYFSETQRNKGNFPGRFSGRQFSNSRSEMNVSTLELGDSALYLCASSSGASRPNTEAFFGQGTRLTVV.

This clonotype appeared many times. The rearrangement uses TRBV11-2 and TRBJ2-1; D not certain. V was cut by 5 bases and J by 1 base, with 9 bases left in between. Looked up from germline, CDR1 is SGHAT and CDR2 is FQNNGV. The CDR3 spans 14 residues. The CDR3 reads CASSGENSYNEQFF. CDR3 nucleotide sequence: TGTGCCAGCAGCGGAGAAAATTCCTACAATGAGCAGTTCTTC.

The table lists this clonotype with many counts. This rearrangement joins TRBV29-1 to TRBJ2-1; TRBD1 or TRBD2 may be the D gene (5 bases each). Trimming removed 6 bases from V and 16 bases from J, with 16 bases in between. Germline CDR1 SQVTM, CDR2 ANQGSEA. The CDR3 covers 10 residues. The CDR3 loop reads CSVLLGTPFF. CDR3 coding DNA: TGCAGCGTCCTTCTGGGGACCCCCTTCTTC.

Comments on this clonotype: Germline is not matched at one junction end, which may reflect a read error. V is TRBV28 and J is TRBJ2-7; D perhaps matches TRBD2 (5 bases). The CDR3 totals 13 residues. The germline gives CDR1 MDHEN, CDR2 SYDVKM. The CDR3 nucleotides are TGTGCCGGCAGCGGTGGACCAGAGACCGAGCAGTACTTC. It translates to CAGSGGPETEQYF. The full variable domain, its missing parts supplied by reference TRBV28 and TRBJ2-7, is DVKVTQSSRYLVKRTGEKVFLECVQDMDHENMFWYRQDPGLGLRLIYFSYDVKMKEKGDIPEGYSVSREKKERFSLILESASTNQTSMYLCAGSGGPETEQYFGPGTRLTVT.

This clonotype was picked up many times. The rearrangement joins TRBV20-1 to TRBJ2-1; D is undetermined. The V end was cut by 1 base, the J end by 5 bases, with 9 bases between. Germline V gene data show CDR1 as DFQATT and CDR2 as SNEGSKA (reference sequence). The CDR3 loop spans 13 amino acids. CDR3 in amino acids: CSARVTVNNEQFF. The CDR3 DNA reads as TGCAGTGCTAGAGTAACGGTGAACAATGAGCAGTTCTTC.

In its sample, this clonotype was seen many times. The V and J genes are TRBV4-1 and TRBJ2-7; 10 bases agree with TRBD1. From germline, CDR1 is MGHRA and CDR2 YSYEKL. The V segment lost 0 bases and the J segment 3 bases; nucleotides outside the gene matches: 5. This CDR3 is built from 16 residues. In DNA form, the CDR3 reads TGCGCCAGCAGCCAAGATTGGGACAGGGGATACTACGAGCAGTACTTC. This encodes CASSQDWDRGYYEQYF.

The gene calls are TRBV7-9 and TRBJ2-7; D is ambiguous. Germline V CDR1 and CDR2: SEHNR, FQNEAQ (reference sequence). V lost 0 bases, J lost 5 bases, and 14 bases lay in between. The CDR3 is 15 residues long. The CDR3 region has the DNA TGTGCCAGCAGCTTAGCTTGGCAACCTCTACACGAGCAGTACTTC. This codes for CASSLAWQPLHEQYF.

This clonotype was counted between two and nine times. The V call is TRBV7-2, the J call TRBJ2-2; perhaps TRBD2 as D (6 bases). The germline CDR1 and CDR2 sequences are SGHTA and FQGNSA. With 0 bases removed from V and 6 bases from J, the gap between germline ends came to 14 bases. There are 16 residues in the CDR3. Here the CDR3 reads CASSLARRPSAGELFF. The CDR3 region has the DNA TGTGCCAGCAGCTTAGCCCGGAGACCTAGCGCCGGGGAGCTGTTTTTT.

The chain couples TRBV14 to TRBJ2-1; 7 nucleotides agree with TRBD1. The V gene's germline CDR1 is SGHDN and CDR2 FVKESK. CDR3 length equals 15 residues. The junction had 9 bases not matched to a gene; V was cut back by 4 bases and J by 6 bases. The CDR3: CASSPYKGAANEQFF. As DNA, the CDR3 is TGTGCCAGCAGCCCCTATAAGGGGGCCGCCAATGAGCAGTTCTTC.

The table lists this clonotype with many counts. The chain recombines TRBV5-6 with TRBJ2-7; D unclear. The ends were cut back, 0 bases at V and 2 bases at J, with 6 bases in the middle. CDR1 is SGHDT, CDR2 YYEEEE, per germline. CDR3 length: 13 residues. CDR3 DNA sequence: TGTGCCAGCAGCTTGGTAGATGCCTACGAGCAGTACTTC. This gives the protein CASSLVDAYEQYF.

The rearrangement uses TRBV7-2 and TRBJ2-1, with 12 bases that match TRBD2. Germline loops: CDR1 SGHTA, CDR2 FQGNSA. V dropped 5 bases and J dropped 13; count of bases not matched to a gene: 9. This CDR3 contains 14 residues. Written as DNA, the CDR3 is TGTGCCAGCAGCCGTTGGACTAGCGGGATGGAACAGTTCTTC. It yields the protein CASSRWTSGMEQFF.

This clonotype was recorded many times. The V gene is TRBV29-1, the J gene TRBJ2-1; TRBD1 agrees at 9 bases. Germline lookup yields CDR1 SQVTM and CDR2 ANQGSEA. V lost 6 bases, J lost 3 bases, and 6 bases stayed unmatched. This CDR3 comprises 14 residues. CDR3 amino acids: CSVLRDRDYNEQFF. The CDR3, as DNA: TGCAGCGTACTAAGGGACAGGGACTACAATGAGCAGTTCTTC.

The CDR3 spells CASSNRVRETQYF. CDR3 sequence (DNA): TGTGCCAGCAGCAACAGGGTGCGGGAGACCCAGTACTTC. The chain recombines TRBV6-2 or TRBV6-3 with TRBJ2-5, with a possible D match to TRBD1 (6 bases). V dropped 6 bases and J dropped 5 bases, with 13 bases sitting between them. CDR3 length equals 13 residues. Looked up from germline, CDR1 is MNHEY and CDR2 is SVGEGT.

This clonotype was seen repeatedly, ten times or more. The chain couples TRBV28 to TRBJ1-1; D is perhaps TRBD1 (6 bases). Germline V gene data show CDR1 as MDHEN and CDR2 as SYDVKM. Trimming removed 5 bases at V and 5 bases at J, with 15 bases between. This CDR3 spans 14 amino acids. This CDR3 is CASSRQALVTEAFF. The CDR3 DNA reads as TGTGCCAGCAGTCGACAGGCCTTAGTGACTGAAGCTTTCTTT.

This clonotype was observed at least ten times. This chain uses TRBV10-3 with TRBJ2-7; perhaps TRBD1 as D (6 bases). The CDR3 has 13 residues. V lost 4 bases and J 1 base, leaving 8 bases between the germline ends. Germline lookup yields CDR1 ENHRY and CDR2 SYGVKD. CDR3 region: CAISGTESYEQYF. DNA for the CDR3: TGTGCCATCAGTGGGACAGAATCCTACGAGCAGTACTTC.

This clonotype was seen repeatedly, ten times or more. The chain uses TRBV12-3 or TRBV12-4 and TRBJ2-4, with D possibly being TRBD1 or TRBD2 (7 bases each). The CDR3 has 15 amino acids. Deletions cut 0 bases from V and 5 bases from J, with 11 bases between. CDR3 nucleotides: TGTGCCAGCAGTTTAGCGCGGGGGACAGAAAACATTCAGTACTTC. This gives the protein CASSLARGTENIQYF.

This clonotype was detected ten times or more. The V call is TRBV7-2, the J call TRBJ1-2; 8 nucleotides line up with TRBD1. Per the germline V gene, CDR1 is SGHTA and CDR2 is FQGNSA. The CDR3 consists of 16 residues. Trimming took 1 base from V and 6 from J; bases not matched to a gene: 10. The chain's CDR3 is CASSLVQGAEVNGYTF. DNA for the CDR3: TGTGCCAGCAGCTTAGTTCAGGGGGCGGAGGTTAATGGCTACACCTTC.

There are many counts of this clonotype. The CDR3 coding sequence is TGCAGTGCTTGGGACAGGGGGCCTGGACAGCCCCAGCATTTT. Its protein product is CSAWDRGPGQPQHF. The chain recombines TRBV20-1 with TRBJ1-5; 12 nucleotides line up with TRBD1. V gave up 5 bases and J gave up 7 bases; unmatched junction bases: 6. The CDR3 consists of 14 residues. The germline gives CDR1 DFQATT, CDR2 SNEGSKA (reference sequence).

This clonotype was seen many times. This chain links TRBV5-1 with TRBJ2-1; D might be TRBD1 (7 bases). Germline-derived CDR1 and CDR2 are SGHRS and YFSETQ. With 4 bases removed from V and 1 base from J, the gap between germline ends came to 15 bases. The CDR3 totals 16 residues. The CDR3 region has the DNA TGCGCCAGCAGCGCGGGACAGAGGCCTTCCTACAATGAGCAGTTCTTC. It codes for CASSAGQRPSYNEQFF.